This TCR beta chain was captured by sequencing in a study of blood T cell repertoires in COVID-19. In the study overall: COVID-19 samples from acute and convalescent phases originated in the United States, Italy and Spain.

This table comes from immunoSEQ multiplex PCR, and its TCRdb copy is limited to in-frame clones, with some not included. The sample carries around 700,000 clones, about nine tenths recorded once. Germline V gene sequence: CDR1 KGHSH, CDR2 LQKENI. The J segment lost 2 bases and the V segment lost 2 bases, leaving 5 bases of the junction unmatched. This CDR3 has 17 amino acids. J is TRBJ2-1 and V is TRBV18; 11 nucleotides match TRBD2. The source is a young woman with acute or convalescent COVID-19. Sequenced sample: peripheral blood. CDR3 sequence reads: CASSPTTLAGAYNEQFF. The CDR3 nucleotides are TGTGCCAGCTCACCAACAACACTAGCGGGGGCCTACAATGAGCAGTTCTTC.